A single sample is the source of the 21 T cell receptor beta chains below, sequenced in a study of blood T cells in healthy people across ages. It was with a sample-barcoded 5' primer and a J-beta primer mix that a second PCR of roughly 7 to 12 cycles was run. TCRdb reprocessed the 5' RACE reads with MiXCR, giving one entry per CDR3 protein. The table has hundreds of thousands of distinct CDR3 sequences, about 43% seen once. Sequenced input: blood. The receptors shown here come from a man at least 80 years old in good health.

This clonotype was observed a handful of times. V and J are TRBV18 and TRBJ2-7; 12 nucleotides agree with TRBD2. The V gene's germline CDR1 is KGHSH and CDR2 LQKENI. J gave up 0 bases and V 3 bases, and 6 bases lay outside the gene matches. CDR3 length: 17 residues. The CDR3 protein is CASSPSRTSGVSYEQYF. CDR3 nucleotide sequence: TGTGCCAGCTCACCCTCTCGGACTAGCGGGGTCTCCTACGAGCAGTACTTC.

This clonotype was seen a few times. The V call is TRBV9, the J call TRBJ1-1; 10 bases line up with TRBD1. The CDR3 consists of 14 residues. Looked up from germline, CDR1 is SGDLS and CDR2 is YYNGEE. The V gene end was trimmed by 4 bases and the J gene end by 4 bases; junction bases not matched to a gene: 4. The CDR3 nucleotides read TGTGCCAGCAGCCAGGGACAGGGGCGCACTGAAGCTTTCTTT. Encoded protein: CASSQGQGRTEAFF.

This clonotype appeared a few times. This rearrangement joins TRBV14 to TRBJ2-5; D call uncertain. The CDR3 totals 15 residues. Germline V lookup: CDR1 SGHDN, CDR2 FVKESK. Trimming removed 0 bases at V and 5 bases at J, with 13 bases between. The CDR3 is CASSQDTIGGETQYF. CDR3 nucleotide sequence: TGTGCCAGCAGCCAAGACACGATAGGTGGGGAGACCCAGTACTTC.

This clonotype is a singleton in its sample. V usage is TRBV20-1 and J usage is TRBJ2-3, with TRBD2 as a possible D gene (5 bases). Germline loops: CDR1 DFQATT, CDR2 SNEGSKA (reference sequence). Trimming cost V 6 bases and J 7 bases, with 23 bases left between them. This CDR3 spans 15 amino acids. CDR3 nucleotide sequence: TGCAGTGCCCTTATTGGCCCGGGATCTGTGAATACGCAGTATTTT. Translated, it gives CSALIGPGSVNTQYF.

Written as DNA, the CDR3 is TGCAGTGCTAGAGATTTGGGGCTAGCGGGAGTTACAGATACGCAGTATTTT. Its translation: CSARDLGLAGVTDTQYF. The V and J genes are TRBV20-1 and TRBJ2-3, with TRBD2 identical over 10 bases. CDR1 is DFQATT, CDR2 SNEGSKA, per germline (reference sequence). This CDR3 contains 17 residues. The ends lost 0 bases at V and 3 bases at J; junction bases unmatched: 9.

With regard to this clonotype: At one end the junction does not follow the germline gene, possibly because of a read error. This chain uses TRBV19 with TRBJ2-1; 7 nucleotides agree with TRBD1. Germline CDR1 and CDR2: LNHDA and SQIVND (reference sequence). CDR3 length: 15 residues. For the CDR3, the DNA is TGTGGCACCGGTCAGCGACAGGGTGGCTACAATGAGCAGTGCTTC. The encoded protein is CGTGQRQGGYNEQCF.

The chain combines TRBV6-5 with TRBJ1-6; TRBD1 might be the D (5 bases). Trimming removed 0 bases from V and 6 bases from J, with 12 bases in between. Germline V gene sequence: CDR1 MNHEY, CDR2 SVGAGI. This CDR3 has 16 residues. The CDR3 spells CASSYSTGTGNSPLHF. In nucleotides, the CDR3 is TGTGCCAGCAGTTACTCGACCGGGACCGGTAATTCACCCCTCCACTTT.

The J gene is TRBJ2-3, the V gene TRBV4-2, with a tentative D call TRBD2 (6 bases). Germline CDR1 reads LGHNA; CDR2 reads YNFKEQ. V was clipped by 0 bases and J by 1 base, with 17 bases between them. The CDR3 has 18 residues. This chain's CDR3 is CASSQDPPKGGGTDTQYF. In nucleotides, the CDR3 is TGTGCCAGCAGCCAAGATCCCCCCAAGGGAGGTGGCACAGATACGCAGTATTTT.

The V and J genes are TRBV5-1 and TRBJ1-1; a possible D gene is TRBD1 (5 bases). CDR1 is SGHRS, CDR2 YFSETQ, per germline. Between the trimmed V and J ends, which lost 0 bases and 3 bases, there was a span of 12 bases. This CDR3 spans 15 amino acids. The CDR3 DNA is TGCGCCAGCAGCTTGGGGCCAGGGATTTACACTGAAGCTTTCTTT. Translation gives CASSLGPGIYTEAFF.

The CDR3: CASSLVQTGDEQYF. In nucleotides, the CDR3 is TGTGCCAGCAGCTTGGTACAGACTGGCGATGAGCAGTACTTC. The V gene is TRBV7-9, the J gene TRBJ2-5, with D unresolved. Looked up from germline, CDR1 is SEHNR and CDR2 is FQNEAQ (reference sequence). Trimming took off 3 bases at V and 11 bases at J, with 19 bases between the two ends. This CDR3 spans 14 amino acids.

This chain uses TRBV29-1 with TRBJ2-2, with 10 bases that match TRBD1. The CDR3 runs 13 residues. Germline V gene sequence: CDR1 SQVTM, CDR2 ANQGSEA. The J segment lost 6 bases and the V segment lost 7 bases, leaving 5 bases of the junction unmatched. Here the CDR3 reads CSARGQGAGELFF. CDR3 DNA: TGCAGCGCCCGCGGACAGGGGGCCGGGGAGCTGTTTTTT.

This clonotype was observed a few times. V usage is TRBV4-3 and J usage is TRBJ2-1; TRBD2 matches at 13 bases. Germline CDR1 and CDR2: LGHNA and YSLEER. V lost 0 bases to trimming and J lost 10 bases; unmatched junction nucleotides: 6. The CDR3 spans 16 residues. CDR3 in amino acids: CASSQDHETSGREQFF. The CDR3 bases are TGCGCCAGCAGCCAAGATCACGAGACTAGCGGGAGGGAGCAGTTCTTC.

In its sample, this clonotype was seen a few times. The chain uses TRBV7-3 and TRBJ2-3; 9 bases are a match to TRBD1. CDR3 length equals 20 residues. Germline lookup yields CDR1 SGHTA and CDR2 FQGTGA. Losses at the gene ends were 5 bases for V and 4 bases for J; bases not matched to a gene: 22. As DNA, the CDR3 is TGTGCCAGCAGCCCCACCCCTAGACTCCGGACAGGGGAAGACGCAGATACGCAGTATTTT. Protein sequence: CASSPTPRLRTGEDADTQYF. Drawing the rest from reference TRBV7-3 and TRBJ2-3, the complete variable domain is GAGVSQTPSNKVTEKGKYVELRCDPISGHTALYWYRQSLGQGPEFLIYFQGTGAADDSGLPNDRFFAVRPEGSVSTLKIQRTERGDSAVYLCASSPTPRLRTGEDADTQYFGPGTRLTVL.

The rearrangement uses TRBV2 and TRBJ2-5, with 7 bases matching TRBD1. The CDR3 has 15 amino acids. CDR1 is SNHLY and CDR2 is FYNNEI in the germline V gene. The V and J ends lost 4 bases and 2 bases, in that order; junction bases with no gene match: 7. The CDR3 region is CASSVERTGQETQYF. CDR3 in DNA: TGTGCCAGCAGTGTCGAACGGACAGGACAAGAGACCCAGTACTTC.

Here the CDR3 DNA reads TGTGCCATCAGTGAGTCCTCAGGGGCAGGGGGCTCTGGAGATACGCAGTATTTT. Translated, it gives CAISESSGAGGSGDTQYF. This sequence joins TRBV10-3 and TRBJ2-3; TRBD1 agrees at 8 bases. CDR3 length: 18 amino acids. CDR1 is ENHRY and CDR2 is SYGVKD in the germline V gene. V gave up 0 bases and J gave up 5 bases; unmatched junction bases: 13.

The rearrangement joins TRBV7-2 to TRBJ2-1, with TRBD2 matching over 12 bases. Germline V gene sequence: CDR1 SGHTA, CDR2 FQGNSA. Losses at the gene ends were 4 bases for V and 5 bases for J; bases not matched to a gene: 3. CDR3 length: 15 amino acids. The CDR3 protein is CASSSGLAGDNEQFF. The CDR3 bases are TGTGCCAGCAGCTCGGGACTAGCGGGCGACAATGAGCAGTTCTTC.

Worth noting for this clonotype: Just one base apart from a much larger clone, this may be a read error. J is TRBJ2-7 and V is TRBV10-1, with D perhaps given as TRBD1 or TRBD2 (5 bases each). The end of the DNA aligns better with TRBJ2-5, so the J call may be wrong. CDR3 length: 13 residues. In germline, CDR1 is WNHNN, CDR2 SYGVQD (reference sequence). The CDR3 bases are TGCGCCAGCAGCCGGGACCACCGAGAGACCCAGTACTTC. Translating gives CASSRDHRETQYF.

The chain recombines TRBV7-3 with TRBJ1-6; D is perhaps TRBD1 (5 bases). Trimming removed 8 bases at V and 6 bases at J, with 17 bases between. CDR3 length equals 15 residues. The germline V gene encodes CDR1 SGHTA and CDR2 FQGTGA. The CDR3 protein is CASAPGGGSNSPLHF. The CDR3 DNA sequence: TGTGCCAGCGCCCCCGGTGGGGGTTCTAATTCACCCCTCCACTTT.

This clonotype has at least ten counts. The chain recombines TRBV10-2 with TRBJ1-4; TRBD1 is a possible D gene (5 bases). Germline V CDR1 and CDR2: WSHSY, SAAADI. V was shortened by 0 bases and J by 10 bases, with 12 bases between the two germline ends. CDR3 length: 14 amino acids. As DNA, the CDR3 is TGCGCCAGCAGTGAGTCGGGGGGTCTGCGAAAACTGTTTTTT. Protein: CASSESGGLRKLFF.

The rearrangement links TRBV7-9 to TRBJ2-3, with 9 bases matching TRBD1. This CDR3 is 17 amino acids long. V lost 4 bases to trimming and J lost 0 bases; unmatched junction nucleotides: 8. The germline gives CDR1 SEHNR, CDR2 FQNEAQ (reference sequence). The CDR3 DNA follows: TGTGCCAGCAGCTACAAGGGGACAGGGATTAGCACAGATACGCAGTATTTT. Translated, it gives CASSYKGTGISTDTQYF.

The sample holds many counts of this clonotype. The V call is TRBV6-2 or TRBV6-3, the J call TRBJ2-1; D not certain. V was trimmed by 8 bases and J by 6 bases, leaving 5 bases between them. The CDR3 is made up of 10 amino acids. Germline V gene lookup returns CDR1 MNHEY and CDR2 SVGEGT. The CDR3 loop reads CASGFNEQFF. DNA of the CDR3: TGTGCCAGCGGGTTCAATGAGCAGTTCTTC.